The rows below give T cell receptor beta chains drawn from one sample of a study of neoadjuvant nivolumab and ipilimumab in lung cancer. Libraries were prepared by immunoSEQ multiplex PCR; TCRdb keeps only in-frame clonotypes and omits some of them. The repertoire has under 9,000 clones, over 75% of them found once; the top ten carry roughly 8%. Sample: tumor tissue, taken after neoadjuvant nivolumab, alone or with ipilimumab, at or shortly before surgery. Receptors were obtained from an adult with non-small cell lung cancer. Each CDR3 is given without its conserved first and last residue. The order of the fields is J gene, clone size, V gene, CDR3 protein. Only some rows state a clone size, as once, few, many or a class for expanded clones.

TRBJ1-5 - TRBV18 ASSPKENQPQH
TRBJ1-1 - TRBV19 ASSRGAGTAMNTEAF
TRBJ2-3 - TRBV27 ASLRGGPLGTDTQY
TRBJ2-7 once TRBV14 ASSQAVTYEQY
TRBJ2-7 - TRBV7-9 ASSFRETSYEQY
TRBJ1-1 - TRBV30 AWSARYRGTEAF
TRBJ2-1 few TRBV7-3 ASSSTGTIPLHEQF
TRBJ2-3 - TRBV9 ASSVGLADYTDTQY
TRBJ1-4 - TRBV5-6 ASSFGNEKLF
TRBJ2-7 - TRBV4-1 ASSHGQRTEQY
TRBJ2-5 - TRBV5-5 ASSLDPDLGTQY
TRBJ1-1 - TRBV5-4 ASSLSFRDNTEAF
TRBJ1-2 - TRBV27 ASRIGIHYGYT
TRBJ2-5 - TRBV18 ASSPPGLGTLQETQY
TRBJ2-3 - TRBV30 AWSRDSTDTQY
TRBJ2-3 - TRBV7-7 ASSIDLTDTQY
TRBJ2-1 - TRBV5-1 ASSPTASNEQF
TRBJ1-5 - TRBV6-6 ASSWGTENQPQH
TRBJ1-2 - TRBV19 ASNDQTNYGYT
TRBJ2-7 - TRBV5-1 ASTGPSYEQY
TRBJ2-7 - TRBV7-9 ASSSTAGQGTEQY